This TCR beta chain was captured in a study of shared T cell receptors in the human thymus (TCRdb year 2021). Looking at the study overall: The study examined how the human thymus generates shared, self-reactive T-cell receptor alpha chains.

To note about this clone: The clone's antigen remains unknown. Qualities for individual bases were not recorded, and no much larger clone is one base off.

Trimming at the junction amounts to 4 bases on V and 6 bases on J, and the germline ends lie 11 bases apart. The CDR3 runs 13 amino acids, cysteine and phenylalanine included. The DNA shown is the 39-base CDR3, in frame from base 1. The germline V gene encodes CDR1 SGHRS and CDR2 YFSETQ. The method was the immunoSEQ multiplex PCR assay. TCRdb mirrors the immuneACCESS table, restricted to in-frame sequences. Some clones are absent from its copies; in checked studies, under half trace to an unresolved V gene, and the reason for the others is unknown. The sample data list 720,000 or so clones, and 70% to 90% of these were observed just once. Of the sample, more than 0.008% falls within the top ten clones. The same specimen was also included in a second study, on human thymus T cells. Taken from the second paper: Donors were immunologically healthy infants undergoing open corrective cardiac surgery for congenital heart defects in Finland. Thymus tissue was obtained as surgical resects removed during corrective cardiac surgery. V and J gene segment usage appeared biased in both thymic and peripheral blood repertoires. Highly overlapping thymic TCR repertoires among unrelated individuals were reported in the related research. TCR alpha and beta repertoires from roughly eight infant thymus samples and a few related peripheral blood samples were characterized in the study. The cohort included several male and a couple of female infants, with donor ages spanning 7 to 244 days. Thymocytes were mechanically released from the tissue and were stored as pellets of 10-30 million cells at -70 degrees C. A QIAsymphony instrument was used to extract genomic DNA from the frozen cell pellets. The immunoSEQ multiplex PCR assay was used to amplify the TCRB and TCRAD loci from a standardized quantity of quality-controlled genomic DNA. The V(D)J region was spanned by amplicons of a length sufficient to cover the CDR3 and to identify V and J genes. Amplicon sequencing was performed on an Illumina platform through the commercial immunoSEQ service. Primer bias and sequencing errors were corrected using previously described methods, and TCRAD and TCRB definitions followed the IMGT database. Analysis of the repertoires was done with immunoSEQ Analyzer 3.0 and VDJTools and included basic statistics, V/J segment usage, diversity estimates, rarefaction and pairwise overlap. Diversity was estimated using the Chao1, ChaoE, Efron-Thisted, Shannon and inverse Simpson indices, and was also estimated on datasets down-sampled to the size of the smallest sample. Repertoire overlap was determined by strict matching of CDR3 nucleotide sequence, V gene and J gene, and Jaccard-based multidimensional scaling clustering was applied. On average, approximately 860,000 unique TCRB clonotypes were obtained from thymus samples, compared with about 84,000 from blood samples.

The chain couples TRBV5-1 to TRBJ1-5; 5 matching bases give a weak D call of TRBD1. Sequencing used thymocytes. This receptor was obtained from a girl under three years old with a congenital heart defect. Donor details come from another sample of the same person, matched by shared clones. The DNA sequence reads TGCGCCAGCAGCCCCGGGGGGGGTCAGCCCCAGCATTTT. Translated, this gives CASSPGGGQPQHF.